The 25 T cell receptor beta chains below were found in one sample sequenced in a study of blood T cell repertoires in COVID-19. Using immunoSEQ multiplex PCR, the repertoire was profiled, and TCRdb retains in-frame clones only, with some absent. Of 250,000 to 300,000 clones in the sample, roughly 85% were seen once. Specimen: PBMCs or T cells enriched from blood (not recorded which). Every receptor here comes from a woman in her forties or fifties who had recovered from COVID-19.

The chain uses TRBV5-4 and TRBJ2-1; 12 bases match TRBD2. Germline lookup yields CDR1 SGHNT and CDR2 YYREEE (reference sequence). There are 15 residues in the CDR3. J gave up 6 bases and V 4 bases, and 5 bases lay outside the gene matches. The CDR3 DNA sequence: TGTGCCAGCAGCCTAGGACTAGCGGGATCCAATGAGCAGTTCTTC. The encoded protein is CASSLGLAGSNEQFF.

The V call is TRBV11-3, the J call TRBJ2-2; 13 bases line up with TRBD2. V was pared by 0 bases and J by 0 bases, with 1 base of the junction left unmatched. The V gene's germline CDR1 is SGHNT and CDR2 YENEEA. This CDR3 spans 18 amino acids. For the CDR3, the DNA is TGTGCCAGCAGCTTAGAACTAGCGGGAGGGCCGAACACCGGGGAGCTGTTTTTT. Residues: CASSLELAGGPNTGELFF. Based on the CDR3 plus reference TRBV11-3 and TRBJ2-2, the full variable domain is EAGVVQSPRYKIIEKKQPVAFWCNPISGHNTLYWYLQNLGQGPELLIRYENEEAVDDSQLPKDRFSAERLKGVDSTLKIQPAELGDSAVYLCASSLELAGGPNTGELFFGEGSRLTVL.

This chain links TRBV19 with TRBJ2-7; tentatively, D is TRBD2 (6 bases). Trimming took off 7 bases at V and 2 bases at J, with 15 bases between the two ends. CDR3 length: 14 residues. Germline loops: CDR1 LNHDA, CDR2 SQIVND (reference sequence). DNA of the CDR3: TGTGCCAGTACCCCCGGGGAGGTAACCTACGAGCAGTACTTC. This translates into CASTPGEVTYEQYF.

The chain carries TRBV6-2 or TRBV6-3 and TRBJ1-5; 7 positions agree with TRBD1. Trimming removed 5 bases from V and 8 bases from J; junction bases left unmatched: 6. Germline V CDR1 and CDR2: MNHEY, SVGEGT. This CDR3 is built from 13 residues. The DNA of the CDR3 is TGTGCCAGCAGTGCGGACAGGATGGAGCCCCAGCATTTT. The encoded protein is CASSADRMEPQHF.

The chain is built from TRBV9 and TRBJ2-2; possible D gene TRBD2, 5 bases. V was shortened by 4 bases and J by 0 bases, with 10 bases between the two germline ends. Germline assignment: CDR1 SGDLS and CDR2 YYNGEE. The CDR3 runs 15 residues. This CDR3 reads CASSPGAANTGELFF. CDR3 coding DNA: TGTGCCAGCAGCCCCGGAGCGGCGAACACCGGGGAGCTGTTTTTT.

Concerning this clone itself: The junction departs from the called germline gene at one end, perhaps through a read error. The chain combines TRBV3-1 (or the pseudogene TRBV3-2) with TRBJ2-5; D possibly matches TRBD1 or TRBD2 (7 bases each). The CDR3 loop spans 15 amino acids. Per the germline V gene, CDR1 is LGHDT and CDR2 is YNNKEL (reference sequence). The CDR3 protein is CASSQGGGGMGAQYF. The CDR3 DNA reads as TGTGCCAGCAGTCAAGGGGGCGGGGGTATGGGTGCTCAGTACTTC.

J is TRBJ1-4 and V is TRBV5-1, with TRBD1 as a possible D gene (5 bases). CDR3 length equals 17 residues. Per germline, CDR1 SGHRS and CDR2 YFSETQ. Trimming took off 0 bases at V and 6 bases at J, with 18 bases between the two ends. CDR3: CASSLAGRGKKDEKLFF. CDR3 coding DNA: TGCGCCAGCAGCTTGGCGGGTCGGGGGAAGAAGGATGAAAAACTGTTTTTT.

The V gene is TRBV5-1, the J gene TRBJ2-3; 15 bases map to TRBD2. This CDR3 contains 17 residues. Trimming at V came to 4 bases and at J to 3 bases, leaving 6 bases not matched to a gene. Looked up from germline, CDR1 is SGHRS and CDR2 is YFSETQ. CDR3 nucleotides: TGCGCCAGCAGCAGGGGACTAGCGGGAGGACCTACAGATACGCAGTATTTT. Translation gives CASSRGLAGGPTDTQYF.

This clone came up once. The chain recombines TRBV28 with TRBJ1-3, with no clear D. Deletions cut 1 base from V and 0 bases from J, with 7 bases between. The CDR3 runs 15 residues. CDR1 is MDHEN and CDR2 is SYDVKM in the germline V gene. The CDR3, as DNA: TGTGCCAGCAGTTTATCGGGGAGCTCTGGAAACACCATATATTTT. Translation: CASSLSGSSGNTIYF.

This clone was counted a single time. This rearrangement joins TRBV24-1 to TRBJ2-3; 7 bases line up with TRBD2. CDR1 and CDR2 (germline): KGHDR, SFDVKD. This CDR3 is 18 amino acids long. V lost 4 bases to trimming and J lost 2 bases; unmatched junction nucleotides: 14. CDR3 coding DNA: TGTGCCACCAGTGAGCAAAACTGGGCTAGCGGATTCACAGATACGCAGTATTTT. Translation gives CATSEQNWASGFTDTQYF.

This rearrangement joins TRBV4-1 to TRBJ1-1; 9 positions match TRBD1. V gave up 4 bases and J gave up 1 base; unmatched junction bases: 7. This CDR3 region has 16 residues. Germline values: CDR1 MGHRA, CDR2 YSYEKL. DNA for the CDR3: TGCGCCAGCAGCCCCCGACAGGGGGGAACGAACACTGAAGCTTTCTTT. Translation gives CASSPRQGGTNTEAFF.

In this sample, this clone turned up once. This sequence joins TRBV30 and TRBJ1-1; 8 bases align to TRBD1. Germline CDR1 and CDR2: GTSNPN and SVGIG (reference sequence). This CDR3 is built from 12 residues. V lost 3 bases, J lost 10 bases, and 7 bases stayed unmatched. This CDR3 reads CAWSQGAAGAFF. Here the CDR3 DNA reads TGTGCCTGGAGCCAGGGGGCGGCGGGAGCTTTCTTT.

The chain joins TRBV2 to TRBJ2-1; possibly TRBD1 for D (5 bases). V was pared by 4 bases and J by 5 bases, with 9 bases between. The germline V gene encodes CDR1 SNHLY and CDR2 FYNNEI. The CDR3 sequence is 13 residues long. The CDR3 loop reads CASSARRDNEQFF. DNA of the CDR3: TGTGCCAGCAGTGCTCGCAGGGACAATGAGCAGTTCTTC.

This chain joins TRBV6-4 and TRBJ2-5; TRBD1 matches 12 bases. The CDR3 is 18 residues long. V lost 8 bases and J lost 6; bases outside the gene matches: 19. From germline, CDR1 is MRHNA and CDR2 SNTAGT. The chain's CDR3 is CASPNGGQGALTGKTQYF. The DNA of the CDR3 is TGTGCCAGCCCTAATGGGGGACAGGGGGCGCTTACCGGCAAGACCCAGTACTTC.

The chain links TRBV7-9 to TRBJ1-3, with 10 bases that match TRBD1. The CDR3 has 17 amino acids. Per the germline V gene, CDR1 is SEHNR and CDR2 is FQNEAQ (reference sequence). V lost 4 bases, J lost 3 bases, and 9 bases stayed unmatched. CDR3 sequence reads: CASSSKGQGEIGNTIYF. In DNA form, the CDR3 reads TGTGCCAGCAGCTCGAAAGGACAGGGGGAAATTGGAAACACCATATATTTT.

The V gene is TRBV2, the J gene TRBJ1-3, with TRBD1 identical over 7 bases. Germline-derived CDR1 and CDR2 are SNHLY and FYNNEI. After removal of 2 bases from V and 4 bases from J, the junction contained 2 bases not matched to a gene. The CDR3 contains 14 residues. The CDR3 here is CASSEQQGGNTIYF. In nucleotides, the CDR3 is TGTGCCAGCAGTGAACAACAGGGGGGAAACACCATATATTTT.

V and J are TRBV5-1 and TRBJ1-1; D unclear. V was cut by 1 base and J by 3 bases, with 4 bases left in between. The CDR3 is made up of 12 amino acids. Germline V gene lookup returns CDR1 SGHRS and CDR2 YFSETQ. This CDR3 reads CASSLTDTEAFF. For the CDR3, the DNA is TGCGCCAGCAGCTTGACAGACACTGAAGCTTTCTTT.

The chain combines TRBV19 with TRBJ1-1, with D possibly TRBD1 on 5 matching bases. V was trimmed by 6 bases and J by 1 base, leaving 9 bases between them. Germline V gene data show CDR1 as LNHDA and CDR2 as SQIVND (reference sequence). The CDR3 is 13 amino acids. This CDR3 reads CASRQGGNTEAFF. The CDR3 DNA reads TGTGCCAGTAGGCAGGGCGGGAACACTGAAGCTTTCTTT.

V and J are TRBV6-6 and TRBJ2-7; no definite D call. The CDR3 runs 13 residues. Germline V CDR1 and CDR2: MNHNY, SVGAGI (reference sequence). The ends were cut back, 6 bases at V and 3 bases at J, with 12 bases in the middle. The chain's CDR3 is CASSRPQDYEQYF. CDR3 nucleotide sequence: TGTGCCAGCAGCCGCCCCCAGGACTACGAGCAGTACTTC.

The chain is built from TRBV2 and TRBJ2-7; D perhaps matches TRBD2 (5 bases). V was cut by 0 bases and J by 7 bases, with 10 bases left in between. CDR1 is SNHLY and CDR2 is FYNNEI in the germline V gene. The CDR3 loop spans 13 amino acids. This chain's CDR3 is CASSEALAGEQYF. CDR3 DNA sequence: TGTGCCAGCAGTGAAGCTCTAGCTGGTGAGCAGTACTTC.

The V call is TRBV28, the J call TRBJ2-7; D is perhaps TRBD2 (5 bases). This CDR3 has 12 residues. The V gene lost 3 bases and the J gene lost 6 bases, with 9 bases spanning the gap. CDR1 and CDR2 (germline): MDHEN, SYDVKM. The CDR3 spells CASSFGEIEQYF. The CDR3 coding sequence is TGTGCCAGCAGTTTTGGGGAGATCGAGCAGTACTTC.

This rearrangement joins TRBV7-6 to TRBJ2-2; D gene uncertain. The germline gives CDR1 SGHVS, CDR2 FNYEAQ. Trimming removed 4 bases from V and 6 bases from J, with 15 bases in between. The CDR3 is made up of 15 amino acids. CDR3 loop: CASSYSQRWSGELFF. The CDR3 bases are TGTGCCAGCAGCTATAGCCAGCGATGGTCCGGGGAGCTGTTTTTT.

This clone was counted a few times. This rearrangement joins TRBV27 to TRBJ1-5, with 11 nucleotides matching TRBD1. This CDR3 has 15 residues. V shed 5 bases and J 8 bases; nucleotides not matched to a gene: 8. Germline V lookup: CDR1 MNHEY, CDR2 SMNVEV (reference sequence). The CDR3 loop reads CASSRPRTGGKPQHF. DNA of the CDR3: TGTGCCAGCAGTCGACCCCGGACAGGGGGCAAGCCCCAGCATTTT.

This chain connects TRBV28 to TRBJ2-5; 7 bases match TRBD2. The germline V gene has CDR1 MDHEN and CDR2 SYDVKM. The CDR3 extends over 14 amino acids. The V gene end was trimmed by 7 bases and the J gene end by 1 base; junction bases not matched to a gene: 6. The CDR3 loop reads CASKWASGQETQYF. The CDR3 DNA reads TGTGCCAGCAAGTGGGCTAGCGGCCAAGAGACCCAGTACTTC. Variable domain in full (rest from reference TRBV28 and TRBJ2-5): DVKVTQSSRYLVKRTGEKVFLECVQDMDHENMFWYRQDPGLGLRLIYFSYDVKMKEKGDIPEGYSVSREKKERFSLILESASTNQTSMYLCASKWASGQETQYFGPGTRLLVL.

The rearrangement joins TRBV5-1 to TRBJ2-5; 8 bases map to TRBD2. CDR1 is SGHRS and CDR2 is YFSETQ in the germline V gene. This CDR3 spans 17 amino acids. Losses at the gene ends were 3 bases for V and 0 bases for J; bases not matched to a gene: 10. CDR3 loop: CASSYPARGGYQETQYF. DNA of the CDR3: TGCGCCAGCAGCTACCCCGCTCGGGGGGGATACCAAGAGACCCAGTACTTC.